This record covers a single T cell receptor beta chain. The clone's antigen remains unknown. No base-level quality is on record; no much larger clone is a single base apart. Based on the germline V gene (reference sequence), the CDR1 and CDR2 sequences are MNHEY and SMNVEV. The CDR3, from cysteine to phenylalanine, totals 14 residues. CDR3 DNA only is kept here, 42 bases in frame from base 1. Compared with germline, V lacks 6 bases and J lacks 5 bases; bases without a gene match: 10. The entry originates in a study of shared clonotypes between healthy human individuals (dated by TCRdb to 2020 to 2021). Notes on the research overall: The cohort included a few men and a couple of women between 18 and 49 years of age. Different laboratories and diverse techniques were used to prepare libraries and sequence TCR repertoires, to increase sequencing depth and limit assay-specific biases. For each donor, CD4 naive and CD4 memory were each given three plates, CD8 naive was given two plates, and CD8 memory was given one plate. Blood TCR repertoires of a handful of healthy adults were deeply sequenced to estimate repertoire size and the extent of clonotype sharing between individuals. Per donor, leukapheresis produced somewhere between about 0.9 and 9.5 billion PBMCs. General study outcomes and caveats: Sharing across a few donors was observed for 5% to 6.5% of naive CD4, over 3% of naive CD8, roughly 2.4% of memory CD4, and around 0.4% of memory CD8 clonotypes. The genetic and exposure-history diversity represented was limited by the small number of donors. Larger estimated clonotype richness was generally found for naive subsets than for memory subsets. Based on pairwise subsampling, the degree of clonotype sharing among donors was expected to be affected by sequencing depth. Only blood was sampled, and tissue TCR repertoires likely differ from those in blood. Incomplete sequencing was indicated by rarefaction of sorted-subset datasets, despite the large sequencing depth. Clonotypes shared by all four sorted-subset donors showed higher generation probabilities than non-shared clonotypes.

TCR CDR3 regions were amplified from genomic DNA by multiplex PCR using the deep immunoSEQ assay. Genomic DNA extracted from each cell subset was distributed evenly over all wells of several immunoSEQ 96-well plates, and each plate served as one replicate. For sorted subsets, approximately 210 ng genomic DNA, equal to some 28,000 T cell genomes, was loaded into each replicate PCR. Purified libraries were measured with a Qubit 3.0 fluorometer, size-checked on a Bioanalyzer 2100, and measured again with the KAPA Library Quantification kit. A separate single-read 150-cycle Illumina NextSeq 550 flow cell was used to sequence each immunoSEQ 96-well plate. In the paper's pipeline: The immunoSEQ output contained only junctional sequences without quality scores, so filtering could not match that applied to full-length reads. To assign V/J genes and CDR3, sequences were annotated using PyIR, a Python wrapper for IgBLAST v1.9, with IMGT germline references. Any read was removed if the V/J assignment was weak (E-value above 1e-6), the CDR3 was missing, or the read contained stop codons, out-of-frame junctions, or ambiguous translated residues. V3J clonotypes were defined as sequences sharing the same inferred V gene, J gene, and CDR3 amino acid sequence. Percentage overlap between repertoires was calculated by dividing the number of shared unique clonotypes by the size of the smaller repertoire. Repertoire richness was assessed with RTK rarefaction, the Chao1 estimator, and Recon v2.1 estimates of unobserved clonotypes. Generation probabilities for all TCRbeta clonotypes obtained by the gDNA method from a handful of donors were computed using OLGA. What TCRdb holds here is the immuneACCESS table cut down to in-frame rearrangements. Part of the clones is not present; checked against another copy, under half of the missing clones reflect an unresolved V gene, and the others are unexplained. Clone size and V and J calls were adopted from that table, with D and trimming inferred from the DNA. In all, the sample holds roughly 2 million clones, and roughly 94% of those were seen once. 0.85% to 1.3% of the sample lies in the top ten.

CD8 naive samples consisted of CD45RO-negative cells that were positively selected for CCR7, yielding a CD45RA+CCR7+ population without TemRA cells. Healthy HIV-negative adults with no recently reported acute infections or vaccinations were included as donors. Every donor was a Caucasian adult residing in Nashville, Tennessee, USA. Blood was obtained by leukapheresis, after which PBMCs were separated by Ficoll-Histopaque density gradient centrifugation and cryopreserved in liquid nitrogen vapor phase. Analytical flow cytometry was used to check the purity and quantity of every magnetically sorted T cell population. From each sorted fraction, genomic DNA was isolated and quantified by UV absorbance on a Nanodrop 2000c.

Recombination joined TRBV27 with TRBJ2-7; the junction holds 7 bases that match TRBD1. The clonotype was recovered from a man younger than 35 in good health. Input material: naive CD8+ T cells sorted from blood. The sample's cell subset or site label, in plain terms: CD45RA+CCR7+. The nucleotide sequence is given as TGTGCCAGCAGAACATCACAGGGGACCCACGAGCAGTACTTC. Translated, it gives CASRTSQGTHEQYF.